This T cell receptor beta chain is drawn from a study of blood T cells in healthy people across ages. The CDR3 has 15 amino acids. Germline CDR1 reads DFQATT; CDR2 reads SNEGSKA (reference sequence). The V gene lost 6 bases and the J gene lost 0 bases, with 15 bases spanning the gap. Through a sample-barcoded 5' primer and a J-beta primer mix, a second PCR was run for 7 to 11 cycles. In TCRdb, the 5' RACE reads were re-called with MiXCR into one record per CDR3 protein. The sample has fewer than 1,000,000 distinct CDR3 sequences; 46% are singletons. Overall study results and limits: Long-lived and aged donors differed, with more naive CD4+ cells and higher diversity in the long-lived.

This clonotype has a single count. What it binds is not known. The specimen was blood. The clonotype comes from a man older than 75 in good health. The chain links TRBV20-1 to TRBJ2-1, with D maybe TRBD1 (6 bases). The CDR3 region is CSASITDSSYNEQFF. CDR3 coding DNA: TGCAGTGCCAGTATAACGGACAGCTCCTACAATGAGCAGTTCTTC.